The 4 T cell receptor beta chains reported below all come from one sample, sequenced in a study of blood T cell repertoires in COVID-19. Data came from immunoSEQ multiplex PCR; TCRdb stores just in-frame clones and leaves some out. The sample gives approximately 53,000 clones, 65% to 90% of which show up once; about a fifth is in the top ten. The sample taken for sequencing was peripheral blood. These receptors all stem from a woman of 80 years or more with COVID-19, enrolled during active disease.

This chain uses TRBV19 with TRBJ1-1; the match to TRBD1 covers 8 bases. CDR3 length: 15 residues. The V gene's germline CDR1 is LNHDA and CDR2 SQIVND (reference sequence). The J segment lost 6 bases and the V segment lost 2 bases, leaving 8 bases of the junction unmatched. CDR3 protein: CASSILRDRPSEAFF. The CDR3 nucleotides are TGTGCCAGTAGTATACTCAGGGACAGGCCCTCTGAAGCTTTCTTT.

The chain carries TRBV30 and TRBJ1-3; no definite D call. Trimming left V 4 bases short and J 0 bases short, with 4 bases between. In germline, CDR1 is GTSNPN, CDR2 SVGIG (reference sequence). CDR3 size: 12 residues. CDR3 DNA sequence: TGTGCCTGGACAGGCTCTGGAAACACCATATATTTT. Encoded protein: CAWTGSGNTIYF.

This clone was observed a few times. The chain combines TRBV6-5 with TRBJ1-6; 8 bases line up with TRBD1. The germline V gene has CDR1 MNHEY and CDR2 SVGAGI. The V gene end was trimmed by 2 bases and the J gene end by 7 bases; junction bases not matched to a gene: 4. The CDR3 has 15 amino acids. The CDR3 protein is CASSYHGQGNSPLHF. DNA of the CDR3: TGTGCCAGCAGTTACCACGGACAGGGAAATTCACCCCTCCACTTT.

The rearrangement uses TRBV29-1 and TRBJ2-1; D is undetermined. The CDR3 totals 14 residues. CDR1 and CDR2 (germline): SQVTM, ANQGSEA. Trimming took 0 bases from V and 2 from J, leaving 8 bases between them. CDR3 sequence (DNA): TGCAGCGTTGAAGATGCTAGTCCCTACAATGAGCAGTTCTTC. It encodes CSVEDASPYNEQFF.